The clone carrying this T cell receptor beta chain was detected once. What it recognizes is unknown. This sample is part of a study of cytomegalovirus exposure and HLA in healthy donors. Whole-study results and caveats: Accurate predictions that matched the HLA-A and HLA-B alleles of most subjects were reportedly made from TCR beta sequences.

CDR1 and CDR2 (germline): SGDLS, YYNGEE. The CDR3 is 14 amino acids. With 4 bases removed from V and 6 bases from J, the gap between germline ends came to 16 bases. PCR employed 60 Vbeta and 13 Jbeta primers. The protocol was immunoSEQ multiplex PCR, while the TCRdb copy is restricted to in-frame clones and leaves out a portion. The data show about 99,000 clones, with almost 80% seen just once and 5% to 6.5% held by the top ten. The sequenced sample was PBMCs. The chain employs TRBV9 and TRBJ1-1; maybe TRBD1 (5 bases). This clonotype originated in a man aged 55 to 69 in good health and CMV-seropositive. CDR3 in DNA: TGTGCCAGCAGCCCCGAGGGAGGGGACGCTGAAGCTTTCTTT. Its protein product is CASSPEGGDAEAFF.